These 30 T cell receptor beta chains originate from one sample sequenced in a study of cytotoxic CD8 clonotypes in ibrutinib-treated CLL. The table came from immunoSEQ multiplex PCR; TCRdb's copy has only in-frame clones and leaves some out. The table includes thousands of clones, approximately 74% detected once. Here the sequenced sample was PBMCs, taken before ibrutinib treatment. The receptors were gathered from a human donor with chronic lymphocytic leukemia.

This clone was seen only a few times. The V gene is TRBV11-2, the J gene TRBJ1-5, with D perhaps TRBD1 (6 bases). Deletions cut 1 base from V and 6 bases from J, with 16 bases between. CDR3 length: 16 residues. Per germline, CDR1 SGHAT and CDR2 FQNNGV. The chain's CDR3 is CASSLVTGARGQPQHF. The CDR3 bases are TGTGCCAGCAGCTTAGTGACAGGTGCCCGGGGTCAGCCCCAGCATTTT.

The CDR3 coding sequence is TGTGCCAGCAGTTTCATGGCGAGAACCGGGGAGCTGTTTTTT. This sequence encodes CASSFMARTGELFF. The chain employs TRBV27 and TRBJ2-2; D is ambiguous. The V gene lost 3 bases and the J gene lost 5 bases, with 10 bases spanning the gap. CDR1 and CDR2 (germline): MNHEY, SMNVEV (reference sequence). The CDR3 sequence is 14 residues long.

This chain links TRBV19 with TRBJ2-7; 10 nucleotides match TRBD2. Losses at the gene ends were 7 bases for V and 0 bases for J; bases not matched to a gene: 6. CDR3 length: 15 residues. Germline V gene sequence: CDR1 LNHDA, CDR2 SQIVND (reference sequence). The CDR3 coding sequence is TGTGCCAGTACCGCCGGGACTAGCGACTCCTACGAGCAGTACTTC. Its protein is CASTAGTSDSYEQYF.

V usage is TRBV18 and J usage is TRBJ1-2; 10 bases are shared with TRBD1. Germline-derived CDR1 and CDR2 are KGHSH and LQKENI. The V and J ends lost 3 bases and 2 bases, in that order; junction bases with no gene match: 6. The CDR3 covers 16 residues. As DNA, the CDR3 is TGTGCCAGCTCACCGATGACAGGGGGCCCCAACTATGGCTACACCTTC. The encoded protein is CASSPMTGGPNYGYTF. Combining the CDR3 with reference TRBV18 and TRBJ1-2 gives the whole variable domain NAGVMQNPRHLVRRRGQEARLRCSPMKGHSHVYWYRQLPEEGLKFMVYLQKENIIDESGMPKERFSAEFPKEGPSILRIQQVVRGDSAAYFCASSPMTGGPNYGYTFGSGTRLTVV.

This chain uses TRBV6-6 with TRBJ2-3; 8 bases map to TRBD1. CDR3 length: 14 amino acids. V lost 6 bases and J lost 3; bases outside the gene matches: 5. Germline V lookup: CDR1 MNHNY, CDR2 SVGAGI (reference sequence). The CDR3 is CASRTGVQTDTQYF. The CDR3 coding sequence is TGTGCCAGCAGGACAGGGGTCCAGACAGATACGCAGTATTTT.

The chain joins TRBV15 to TRBJ2-4; no reliable D call. The CDR3 is 12 residues long. The ends were cut back, 0 bases at V and 6 bases at J, with 3 bases in the middle. Germline V gene lookup returns CDR1 LNHNV and CDR2 YYDKDF (reference sequence). The DNA of the CDR3 is TGTGCCACCAGCAGAGAGAGAAACATTCAGTACTTC. It translates to CATSRERNIQYF.

This sequence joins TRBV28 and TRBJ2-3, with 14 bases aligning to TRBD2. Per the germline V gene, CDR1 is MDHEN and CDR2 is SYDVKM. V lost 3 bases and J lost 7; bases outside the gene matches: 6. The CDR3 is made up of 16 amino acids. The CDR3 region is CASSLGLAGVVNTQYF. The CDR3 coding sequence is TGTGCCAGCAGTTTGGGACTAGCGGGAGTAGTTAATACGCAGTATTTT.

This chain joins TRBV5-4 and TRBJ2-2, with D uncertain. The germline gives CDR1 SGHNT, CDR2 YYREEE (reference sequence). The CDR3 is 11 amino acids. V dropped 4 bases and J dropped 2 bases, with 0 bases sitting between them. CDR3 in DNA: TGTGCCAGCAGCAACACCGGGGAGCTGTTTTTT. Translated, it gives CASSNTGELFF.

This clone was counted only a few times. The gene calls are TRBV14 and TRBJ1-2, with 7 bases matching TRBD1. CDR3 length: 13 residues. CDR1 SGHDN and CDR2 FVKESK come from the germline V gene. V lost 4 bases, J lost 3 bases, and 2 bases stayed unmatched. The CDR3 is CASSPGQDYGYTF. The CDR3 DNA sequence: TGTGCCAGCAGCCCAGGACAGGACTATGGCTACACCTTC.

This sequence joins TRBV11-2 and TRBJ2-7; possible D gene TRBD1, 6 bases. CDR3 length: 17 residues. V lost 5 bases, J lost 0 bases, and 20 bases lay in between. Per the germline V gene, CDR1 is SGHAT and CDR2 is FQNNGV. CDR3 loop: CASSDNGQLTYSYEQYF. CDR3 DNA sequence: TGTGCCAGCAGCGATAACGGACAGCTGACGTACTCCTACGAGCAGTACTTC.

In DNA, the CDR3 is TGTGCCAGCAGTCCCCAGGGGACGAGTCAAGAGACCCAGTACTTC. It translates to CASSPQGTSQETQYF. V and J are TRBV7-3 and TRBJ2-5; TRBD1 might be the D (6 bases). Deletions cut 6 bases from V and 2 bases from J, with 16 bases between. The germline V gene encodes CDR1 SGHTA and CDR2 FQGTGA. The CDR3 spans 15 residues.

The chain uses TRBV2 and TRBJ2-7; 9 nucleotides match TRBD1. Germline trimming cut 6 bases from V and 5 bases from J; bases unmatched to any gene: 5. From germline, CDR1 is SNHLY and CDR2 FYNNEI. This CDR3 is built from 13 residues. CDR3 region: CASSAGQGNEQYF. The DNA for the CDR3 is TGTGCCAGCAGCGCGGGACAGGGAAACGAGCAGTACTTC.

The V and J genes are TRBV27 and TRBJ2-2; D not certain. The CDR3 consists of 12 residues. Trimming cost V 6 bases and J 1 base, with 3 bases left between them. The germline V gene encodes CDR1 MNHEY and CDR2 SMNVEV (reference sequence). The CDR3 region has the DNA TGTGCCAGCAGGAAGAACACCGGGGAGCTGTTTTTT. Its translation: CASRKNTGELFF.

The rearrangement joins TRBV10-3 to TRBJ2-6; no reliable D call. Germline V gene sequence: CDR1 ENHRY, CDR2 SYGVKD. This CDR3 spans 15 amino acids. Trimming removed 5 bases from V and 1 base from J, with 9 bases in between. CDR3 amino acids: CAISPGESGANVLTF. The CDR3 DNA sequence: TGTGCCATCAGTCCTGGAGAGTCTGGGGCCAACGTCCTGACTTTC.

J is TRBJ2-1 and V is TRBV7-3; perhaps TRBD2 as D (5 bases). V lost 5 bases and J 2 bases, leaving 13 bases between the germline ends. The germline V gene has CDR1 SGHTA and CDR2 FQGTGA. This CDR3 has 15 amino acids. This CDR3 reads CASSRENRAYNEQFF. CDR3 DNA sequence: TGTGCCAGCAGCAGGGAGAATAGGGCCTACAATGAGCAGTTCTTC.

This clone was seen a few times. This CDR3 reads CAWTAGTAYGYTF. The CDR3 DNA reads as TGTGCCTGGACCGCCGGGACAGCCTATGGCTACACCTTC. The chain is built from TRBV30 and TRBJ1-2, with TRBD1 matching over 7 bases. Germline V gene lookup returns CDR1 GTSNPN and CDR2 SVGIG (reference sequence). Trimming at V came to 4 bases and at J to 4 bases, leaving 6 bases not matched to a gene. The CDR3 is 13 amino acids.

As DNA, the CDR3 is TGTGCCAGCAGCTTGACTAGCGGGAGAGATACGCAGTATTTT. Translating gives CASSLTSGRDTQYF. This chain joins TRBV7-2 and TRBJ2-3; TRBD2 aligns across 12 bases. V lost 3 bases, J lost 5 bases, and 0 bases stayed unmatched. Germline assignment: CDR1 SGHTA and CDR2 FQGNSA. This CDR3 has 14 amino acids. Supplemented by reference TRBV7-2 and TRBJ2-3, the full variable domain reads GAGVSQSPSNKVTEKGKDVELRCDPISGHTALYWYRQSLGQGLEFLIYFQGNSAPDKSGLPSDRFSAERTGGSVSTLTIQRTQQEDSAVYLCASSLTSGRDTQYFGPGTRLTVL.

This chain links TRBV12-5 with TRBJ1-5; D is unresolved. This CDR3 spans 18 amino acids. The V and J ends lost 1 base and 2 bases respectively, with 18 bases between them. Germline assignment: CDR1 LGHNT and CDR2 FRNRAP. The CDR3 DNA follows: TGTGCTAGTGGTTTGGAGGGATGGCTGGCAGGCGGCAATCAGCCCCAGCATTTT. Its translation: CASGLEGWLAGGNQPQHF.

The V call is TRBV29-1, the J call TRBJ1-2; TRBD1 matches 8 bases. The junction had 9 bases not matched to a gene; V was cut back by 3 bases and J by 0 bases. Germline-derived CDR1 and CDR2 are SQVTM and ANQGSEA. CDR3 size: 16 residues. The CDR3 DNA sequence: TGCAGCGTTGATTCGGGACAGGATATATCTAACTATGGCTACACCTTC. Encoded protein: CSVDSGQDISNYGYTF. The complete variable domain, with remaining parts taken from reference TRBV29-1 and TRBJ1-2, reads SAVISQKPSRDICQRGTSLTIQCQVDSQVTMMFWYRQQPGQSLTLIATANQGSEATYESGFVIDKFPISRPNLTFSTLTVSNMSPEDSSIYLCSVDSGQDISNYGYTFGSGTRLTVV.

CDR3 sequence: CASSVSQSSYGYTF. The CDR3 bases are TGTGCCAGCAGCGTATCCCAATCCTCGTATGGCTACACCTTC. This chain joins TRBV9 and TRBJ1-2, with D unclear. Trimming removed 1 base from V and 5 bases from J, with 12 bases in between. In germline, CDR1 is SGDLS, CDR2 YYNGEE. The CDR3 length is 14 residues.

This chain links TRBV6-4 with TRBJ2-1; D perhaps matches TRBD1 (7 bases). Germline loops: CDR1 MRHNA, CDR2 SNTAGT. V was trimmed by 4 bases and J by 8 bases, leaving 12 bases between them. The CDR3 has 13 amino acids. CDR3 amino acids: CASSGQGGDEQFF. CDR3 DNA: TGTGCCAGCAGTGGACAGGGCGGGGATGAGCAGTTCTTC.

CDR3 loop: CASSIPGQEPYGYTF. The CDR3 DNA reads as TGCGCCAGCAGCATCCCGGGACAGGAGCCCTATGGCTACACCTTC. The rearrangement links TRBV5-1 to TRBJ1-2; 8 bases fit TRBD1. CDR1 is SGHRS and CDR2 is YFSETQ in the germline V gene. Unmatched junction bases numbered 9, after V lost 4 bases and J lost 4 bases. The CDR3 is 15 amino acids. The whole variable domain, remainder taken from reference TRBV5-1 and TRBJ1-2, is KAGVTQTPRYLIKTRGQQVTLSCSPISGHRSVSWYQQTPGQGLQFLFEYFSETQRNKGNFPGRFSGRQFSNSRSEMNVSTLELGDSALYLCASSIPGQEPYGYTFGSGTRLTVV.

As to this clone: In this CDR3 the conserved last residue, phenylalanine or tryptophan, is missing, so a read error is likely. No DNA is shown, since the ends of the CDR3 on it are uncertain; the CDR3 is the one TCRdb lists. This chain joins TRBV7-2 and TRBJ2-7; TRBD2, as called in the table, went unchecked against the DNA. Both ends counted, the CDR3 spans 13 residues. Germline-derived CDR1 and CDR2 are SGHTA and FQGNSA. The CDR3 loop is CASSLAGEARPEL.

The chain recombines TRBV10-1 with TRBJ2-3; 7 positions match TRBD2. J was trimmed by 3 bases and V by 4 bases; bases with no gene match: 13. This CDR3 region has 17 residues. Germline CDR1 reads WNHNN; CDR2 reads SYGVQD (reference sequence). The CDR3 DNA reads TGCGCCAGCAGTGTCGACGGGGCTAGCGGAGCGACAGATACGCAGTATTTT. It specifies CASSVDGASGATDTQYF.

This clone occurred a few times. V gene TRBV7-2 combines with J gene TRBJ1-6; 9 nucleotides match TRBD1. With V trimmed by 3 bases and J by 10 bases, 4 bases remained unmatched. The germline CDR1 and CDR2 sequences are SGHTA and FQGNSA. The CDR3 totals 14 residues. The CDR3: CASSLGQGFSPLHF. The CDR3, as DNA: TGTGCCAGCAGCTTGGGACAGGGTTTCTCACCCCTCCACTTT. The whole variable domain, filled in from reference TRBV7-2 and TRBJ1-6, reads GAGVSQSPSNKVTEKGKDVELRCDPISGHTALYWYRQSLGQGLEFLIYFQGNSAPDKSGLPSDRFSAERTGGSVSTLTIQRTQQEDSAVYLCASSLGQGFSPLHFGNGTRLTVT.

J is TRBJ2-5 and V is TRBV2; D perhaps matches TRBD1 (6 bases). The V gene's germline CDR1 is SNHLY and CDR2 FYNNEI. The CDR3 runs to 12 residues. The V and J ends lost 6 bases and 5 bases respectively, with 10 bases between them. This CDR3 reads CASRDSAETQYF. CDR3 sequence (DNA): TGTGCCAGCAGGGACAGCGCGGAGACCCAGTACTTC.

This clone appeared a few times. The CDR3 region has the DNA TGTGCCGGCGCCATTGACAGGAATGAGCAGTTCTTC. Translation: CAGAIDRNEQFF. J is TRBJ2-1 and V is TRBV6-1, with a possible D match to TRBD1 (6 bases). Per germline, CDR1 MNHNS and CDR2 SASEGT. The ends were cut back, 11 bases at V and 7 bases at J, with 15 bases in the middle. The CDR3 totals 12 residues.

This clone was detected only a few times. The chain joins TRBV10-1 to TRBJ2-6; D is uncertain. The CDR3 runs to 11 residues. Looked up from germline, CDR1 is WNHNN and CDR2 is SYGVQD (reference sequence). Here the CDR3 reads CAQSRANVLTF. Written as DNA, the CDR3 is TGCGCACAAAGTCGGGCCAACGTCCTGACTTTC.

This clone was seen once. The V and J genes are TRBV11-3 and TRBJ1-2, with TRBD1 matching 7 bases. Trimming removed 5 bases from V and 1 base from J; junction bases left unmatched: 13. CDR3 length: 17 residues. The germline CDR1 and CDR2 sequences are SGHNT and YENEEA. The CDR3 bases are TGTGCCAGCAGCCCAGGGACAGCCAAGAGAGATAACTATGGCTACACCTTC. It translates to CASSPGTAKRDNYGYTF.

This clone has only a few counts. The chain joins TRBV12-5 to TRBJ2-7; 7 nucleotides agree with TRBD1. Germline trimming cut 6 bases from V and 3 bases from J; bases unmatched to any gene: 2. Germline V lookup: CDR1 LGHNT, CDR2 FRNRAP. The CDR3 covers 12 residues. The CDR3, as DNA: TGTGCTAGTGGCCGGGACAGCTACGAGCAGTACTTC. Amino acid sequence: CASGRDSYEQYF.